The subject of this entry is one T cell receptor beta chain. Only one base separates this from a far larger clonotype, so it likely reflects a read error. This entry comes from a study of regulatory T cells in long-lasting Graves disease. This CDR3 contains 15 residues. Both iRepertoire HTBI primers and Arm-PCR of CDR3 regions were used to build the TCR beta libraries. TCRdb used MiXCR to reprocess the multiplex PCR reads, holding one entry per CDR3 protein. The table lists about 220,000 distinct CDR3 sequences, around 20% of them singletons. Described time point: newly diagnosed GD, antithyroid drugs for less than 3 months. PBMCs provided the RNA from which the TCR library was made. Peripheral blood, at 7.5 to 9 milliliters, went into EDTA tubes. The sample was also linked to a second study, of T cells in Graves' hyperthyroidism and ophthalmopathy. That source notes: Clonotypes that were expanded in thyroid above 0.001 mostly appeared in blood too.

The specimen was peripheral blood mononuclear cells (PBMCs), collected at new diagnosis, from a patient treated with antithyroid drugs. The chain employs TRBV12-3 or TRBV12-4 and TRBJ1-3; 10 positions agree with TRBD1. The sequence came from a woman in her twenties or thirties with Graves disease. The CDR3 region has the DNA TGTGCCAGCAGCGAAGGGACAGGGGATGGAGACACCATATATTTT. Encoded protein: CASSEGTGDGDTIYF.